This T cell receptor beta chain was identified in a study of cytomegalovirus exposure and HLA in healthy donors. PCR employed 60 Vbeta and 13 Jbeta primers. Measured with immunoSEQ multiplex PCR; TCRdb has only the in-frame clones, and not every one. Among about 160,000 clones listed, approximately 85% were seen once. On this clone itself: Its specificity is unknown.

Study-wide points: In an earlier analysis, productive rearrangement rates for most beta V segments clustered near 87% or 30%. Among the sequence variants, a highly shared cluster was likely an artifact of sequencing.

The CDR3 totals 13 residues. CDR1 and CDR2 (germline): GTSNPN, SVGIG (reference sequence). V was pared by 6 bases and J by 2 bases, with 13 bases between. This chain connects TRBV30 to TRBJ2-5; D perhaps matches TRBD1 (6 bases). The sample consisted of PBMCs. The sequence derives from a girl aged 2-10 years in good health and CMV-seropositive. In DNA form, the CDR3 reads TGTGCCTGCTCCCAGGGGCTACAAGAGACCCAGTACTTC. Amino acid sequence: CACSQGLQETQYF.